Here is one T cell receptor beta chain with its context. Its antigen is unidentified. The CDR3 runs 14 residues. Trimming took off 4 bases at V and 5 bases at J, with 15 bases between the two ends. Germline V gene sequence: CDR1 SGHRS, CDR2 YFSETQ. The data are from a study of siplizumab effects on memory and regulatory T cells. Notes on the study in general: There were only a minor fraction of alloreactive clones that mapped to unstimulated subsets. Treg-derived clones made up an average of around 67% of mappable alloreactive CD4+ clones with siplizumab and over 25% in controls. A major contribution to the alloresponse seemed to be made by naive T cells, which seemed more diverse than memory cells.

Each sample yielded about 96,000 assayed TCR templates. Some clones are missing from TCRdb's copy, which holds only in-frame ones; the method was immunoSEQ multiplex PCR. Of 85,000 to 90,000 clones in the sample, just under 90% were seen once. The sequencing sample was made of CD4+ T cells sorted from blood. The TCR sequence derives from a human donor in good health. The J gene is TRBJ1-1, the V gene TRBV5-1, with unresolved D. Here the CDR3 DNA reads TGCGCCAGCAGCCCCACCCAAGCTTGGACTGAAGCTTTCTTT. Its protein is CASSPTQAWTEAFF.